Shown below are 21 T cell receptor beta chains from a single sample sequenced in a study of blood T cell repertoires in COVID-19. Profiled with immunoSEQ multiplex PCR; TCRdb holds only in-frame clones, not every one. The data hold about 43,000 clones, with around 80% observed a single time. The sequenced sample was peripheral blood. The source of these receptors is an older woman with acute or convalescent COVID-19.

This clone came up once. This sequence joins TRBV19 and TRBJ1-2; maybe TRBD1 (5 bases). The CDR3 runs to 13 residues. V was pared by 7 bases and J by 2 bases, with 11 bases between. CDR1 and CDR2 (germline): LNHDA, SQIVND (reference sequence). Here the CDR3 reads CASIGVENYGYTF. CDR3 nucleotide sequence: TGTGCCAGTATAGGGGTCGAGAACTATGGCTACACCTTC.

The chain carries TRBV9 and TRBJ1-6, with 7 bases aligning to TRBD1. The CDR3 contains 15 residues. Germline-derived CDR1 and CDR2 are SGDLS and YYNGEE. J was trimmed by 4 bases and V by 4 bases; bases with no gene match: 5. DNA of the CDR3: TGTGCCAGCAGCATCGGGACAGCGTATAATTCACCCCTCCACTTT. Translation: CASSIGTAYNSPLHF.

The rearrangement joins TRBV18 to TRBJ1-1; 7 bases fit TRBD1. The CDR3 covers 13 residues. The J segment lost 5 bases and the V segment lost 4 bases, leaving 4 bases of the junction unmatched. Germline CDR1 KGHSH, CDR2 LQKENI. As DNA, the CDR3 is TGTGCCAGCTCACAGGGGGCGAGGACTGAAGCTTTCTTT. It translates to CASSQGARTEAFF.

The CDR3 reads CASSLAGGGTDTQYF. CDR3 bases: TGCGCCAGCAGCTTAGCGGGGGGAGGGACAGATACGCAGTATTTT. V is TRBV5-1 and J is TRBJ2-3; 9 nucleotides match TRBD2. Germline values: CDR1 SGHRS, CDR2 YFSETQ. This CDR3 is built from 15 residues. V shed 2 bases and J 3 bases; nucleotides not matched to a gene: 4.

The chain uses TRBV4-1 and TRBJ2-1, with 12 bases fitting TRBD2. V dropped 2 bases and J dropped 9; count of bases not matched to a gene: 8. Germline assignment: CDR1 MGHRA and CDR2 YSYEKL. This CDR3 region has 16 residues. CDR3 sequence (DNA): TGCGCCAGCAGCCAAATTAGGCTAGCGGGGGGGCGTGAGCAGTTCTTC. Translated: CASSQIRLAGGREQFF.

The chain recombines TRBV5-1 with TRBJ2-3; D gene unclear. Germline-derived CDR1 and CDR2 are SGHRS and YFSETQ. Trimming removed 0 bases from V and 2 bases from J, with 13 bases in between. The CDR3 runs 16 residues. In DNA, the CDR3 is TGCGCCAGCAGCTTGGGACCGAGCGTACACACAGATACGCAGTATTTT. Its translation is CASSLGPSVHTDTQYF.

The chain links TRBV29-1 to TRBJ2-3, with TRBD1 matching over 9 bases. The V gene end was trimmed by 7 bases and the J gene end by 5 bases; junction bases not matched to a gene: 7. This CDR3 is built from 13 residues. Germline lookup yields CDR1 SQVTM and CDR2 ANQGSEA. CDR3 loop: CSGEGQGVDTQYF. Written as DNA, the CDR3 is TGCAGCGGGGAGGGACAGGGTGTAGATACGCAGTATTTT.

The V gene is TRBV4-1, the J gene TRBJ2-7; D remains unclear. V was shortened by 0 bases and J by 6 bases, with 12 bases between the two germline ends. The CDR3 consists of 14 residues. Germline V CDR1 and CDR2: MGHRA, YSYEKL. The CDR3: CASSQETAYGEQYF. In DNA, the CDR3 is TGCGCCAGCAGCCAAGAAACAGCTTACGGCGAGCAGTACTTC.

The CDR3 spells CASSLAGQGYVPQHF. The CDR3 DNA sequence: TGTGCCAGCAGCTTGGCCGGACAGGGTTACGTACCCCAGCATTTT. The genes are TRBV5-6 and TRBJ1-5, with TRBD1 matching over 8 bases. Trimming cost V 0 bases and J 10 bases; bases outside gene matches: 9. The germline V gene encodes CDR1 SGHDT and CDR2 YYEEEE. The CDR3 has 15 residues.

This clone occurred a few times. The J gene is TRBJ2-7, the V gene TRBV7-8; 10 bases fit TRBD1. Germline V lookup: CDR1 SGHVS, CDR2 FQNEAQ. After removal of 5 bases from V and 2 bases from J, the junction contained 9 bases not matched to a gene. The length of the CDR3 is 16 residues. CDR3 residues: CASSPNGGTGAYEQYF. Here the CDR3 DNA reads TGTGCCAGCAGCCCCAACGGGGGGACAGGGGCCTACGAGCAGTACTTC.

The V gene is TRBV5-1, the J gene TRBJ1-1, with D unclear. V was pared by 1 base and J by 1 base, with 11 bases between. Germline V gene sequence: CDR1 SGHRS, CDR2 YFSETQ. This CDR3 is built from 15 residues. The CDR3 is CASSLSQRKNTEAFF. The CDR3 region has the DNA TGCGCCAGCAGCTTGAGTCAGCGGAAGAACACTGAAGCTTTCTTT.

This chain connects TRBV5-1 to TRBJ2-7; 7 bases fit TRBD1. The junction had 15 bases not matched to a gene; V was cut back by 3 bases and J by 0 bases. The germline V gene encodes CDR1 SGHRS and CDR2 YFSETQ. This CDR3 is 18 amino acids long. The CDR3 sequence is CASSSRGEGGKSSYEQYF. The CDR3 DNA follows: TGCGCCAGCAGCTCCCGAGGTGAAGGGGGCAAAAGCTCCTACGAGCAGTACTTC.

This clone was seen a handful of times. The chain combines TRBV27 with TRBJ1-6, with 8 bases aligning to TRBD1. The CDR3 has 15 amino acids. Germline loops: CDR1 MNHEY, CDR2 SMNVEV (reference sequence). Trimming at V came to 5 bases and at J to 9 bases, leaving 9 bases not matched to a gene. This chain's CDR3 is CASSPRQGFGSPLHF. The CDR3 DNA reads TGTGCCAGCAGTCCCAGACAGGGGTTTGGTTCACCCCTCCACTTT.

The chain recombines TRBV4-3 with TRBJ2-1, with 10 nucleotides matching TRBD2. Looked up from germline, CDR1 is LGHNA and CDR2 is YSLEER. V dropped 2 bases and J dropped 0; count of bases not matched to a gene: 16. The CDR3 consists of 21 residues. The DNA for the CDR3 is TGCGCCAGCAGCCAACGTATGGTCCAGCGGGGGGGAGTTGACTCCTACAATGAGCAGTTCTTC. As protein: CASSQRMVQRGGVDSYNEQFF.

The genes are TRBV7-9 and TRBJ2-7, with 8 bases aligning to TRBD2. Trimming removed 1 base from V and 4 bases from J; junction bases left unmatched: 6. Germline CDR1 reads SEHNR; CDR2 reads FQNEAQ (reference sequence). This CDR3 is 15 amino acids long. CDR3 residues: CASSLVGTSNYEQYF. The CDR3 region has the DNA TGTGCCAGCAGCTTAGTAGGGACTAGTAATTACGAGCAGTACTTC.

The CDR3 is CASTSGGAGANVLTF. The CDR3 nucleotides read TGTGCCTCAACTAGCGGGGGGGCTGGGGCCAACGTCCTGACTTTC. This chain joins TRBV6-5 and TRBJ2-6, with TRBD2 matching over 13 bases. Germline loops: CDR1 MNHEY, CDR2 SVGAGI. The length of the CDR3 is 15 residues. The V gene end was trimmed by 11 bases and the J gene end by 2 bases; junction bases not matched to a gene: 3.

This clone has a handful of counts. The V call is TRBV6-5, the J call TRBJ1-1; no reliable D call. The CDR3 has 16 residues. V was clipped by 2 bases and J by 4 bases, with 17 bases between them. The germline gives CDR1 MNHEY, CDR2 SVGAGI. In DNA, the CDR3 is TGTGCCAGCAGTTACACCGAACTAGGGATGAGCACTGAAGCTTTCTTT. Translating it yields CASSYTELGMSTEAFF.

The chain recombines TRBV3-1 (or the pseudogene TRBV3-2) with TRBJ1-5, with TRBD1 matching over 7 bases. Germline CDR1 and CDR2: LGHDT and YNNKEL (reference sequence). The length of the CDR3 is 14 residues. The V and J ends lost 4 bases and 5 bases, in that order; junction bases with no gene match: 5. The CDR3 region has the DNA TGTGCCAGCAGCCTGGGACAGACTTATCAGCCCCAGCATTTT. It encodes CASSLGQTYQPQHF.

The chain carries TRBV5-4 and TRBJ2-3; D remains unclear. CDR1 is SGHNT and CDR2 is YYREEE in the germline V gene (reference sequence). This CDR3 has 13 residues. Trimming stripped 3 bases from V and 1 base from J, with 6 bases between. Here the CDR3 reads CASSSRGTDTQYF. In DNA form, the CDR3 reads TGTGCCAGCAGCTCTCGGGGCACAGATACGCAGTATTTT. Filled out from reference TRBV5-4 and TRBJ2-3, the complete variable domain reads ETGVTQSPTHLIKTRGQQVTLRCSSQSGHNTVSWYQQALGQGPQFIFQYYREEENGRGNFPPRFSGLQFPNYSSELNVNALELDDSALYLCASSSRGTDTQYFGPGTRLTVL.

The chain links TRBV5-1 to TRBJ1-4, with no clear D. Germline CDR1 SGHRS, CDR2 YFSETQ. V was cut by 4 bases and J by 0 bases, with 4 bases left in between. The CDR3 has 13 amino acids. This chain's CDR3 is CASSATTNEKLFF. The CDR3, as DNA: TGCGCCAGCAGCGCTACAACTAATGAAAAACTGTTTTTT.

CDR3 region: CASSSRDRFYEQYF. The CDR3 coding sequence is TGTGCCAGCAGCTCTCGGGACAGATTCTACGAGCAGTACTTC. This rearrangement joins TRBV7-2 to TRBJ2-7; 7 nucleotides agree with TRBD1. This CDR3 comprises 14 residues. Per germline, CDR1 SGHTA and CDR2 FQGNSA. J was trimmed by 3 bases and V by 4 bases; bases with no gene match: 6. Drawing the rest from reference TRBV7-2 and TRBJ2-7, the complete variable domain is GAGVSQSPSNKVTEKGKDVELRCDPISGHTALYWYRQSLGQGLEFLIYFQGNSAPDKSGLPSDRFSAERTGGSVSTLTIQRTQQEDSAVYLCASSSRDRFYEQYFGPGTRLTVT.